The 13 T cell receptor beta chains below were found in one sample sequenced in a study of patients and donors after allogeneic stem cell transplantation. From the RT-PCR reads, TCRdb called clonotypes with MiXCR, one entry per CDR3 protein. The sample yields 410,000 or so distinct CDR3 sequences, approximately 16% seen once. The sample comprised blood, either unsorted or a sorted T cell fraction (not recorded which). The source of these receptors is a human donor who was either an allogeneic HSCT recipient or a stem cell or donor lymphocyte infusion donor (not recorded which). It is not recorded whose cells these are; they may come from a transplant donor.

This clonotype was seen once. The chain uses TRBV19 and TRBJ1-2; D not certain. CDR1 is LNHDA, CDR2 SQIVND, per germline (reference sequence). V shed 5 bases and J shed 2 bases, with 15 bases lying between them. The CDR3 consists of 15 residues. This CDR3 reads CASSPRQGPNYGYTF. CDR3 bases: TGTGCCAGTAGTCCCCGACAAGGACCGAACTATGGCTACACCTTC. Looking up the rest from reference TRBV19 and TRBJ1-2 gives the full variable domain: DGGITQSPKYLFRKEGQNVTLSCEQNLNHDAMYWYRQDPGQGLRLIYYSQIVNDFQKGDIAEGYSVSREKKESFPLTVTSAQKNPTAFYLCASSPRQGPNYGYTFGSGTRLTVV.

The J gene is TRBJ2-4, the V gene TRBV2, with a possible D match to TRBD1 (5 bases). V gave up 8 bases and J gave up 5 bases, with 16 bases separating them. The germline CDR1 and CDR2 sequences are SNHLY and FYNNEI. CDR3 length: 14 amino acids. The CDR3 region is CASETHTRENIQYF. DNA of the CDR3: TGTGCCAGCGAGACCCACACCAGGGAAAACATTCAGTACTTC.

This sequence joins TRBV24-1 and TRBJ1-2; 8 nucleotides agree with TRBD1. Germline V CDR1 and CDR2: KGHDR, SFDVKD. The ends lost 4 bases at V and 4 bases at J; junction bases unmatched: 10. The CDR3 is 16 residues long. CDR3 residues: CATSESGTGFSYGYTF. Here the CDR3 DNA reads TGTGCCACCAGTGAGTCCGGGACAGGATTCTCCTATGGCTACACCTTC.

This clonotype has a handful of counts. The genes are TRBV11-2 and TRBJ2-7; TRBD2 aligns across 13 bases. CDR1 and CDR2 (germline): SGHAT, FQNNGV. V lost 5 bases to trimming and J lost 3 bases; unmatched junction nucleotides: 4. The CDR3 is 15 residues long. The DNA of the CDR3 is TGTGCCAGCAGCACTAGCGGGAGGGGGGTCTACGAGCAGTACTTC. This encodes CASSTSGRGVYEQYF.

There are a few counts of this clonotype. The chain joins TRBV20-1 to TRBJ2-1; D possibly corresponds to TRBD2 (6 bases). V was shortened by 3 bases and J by 5 bases, with 11 bases between the two germline ends. Germline-derived CDR1 and CDR2 are DFQATT and SNEGSKA (reference sequence). The CDR3 contains 13 residues. The chain's CDR3 is CSASPGLNNEQFF. The DNA for the CDR3 is TGCAGTGCTAGTCCGGGACTTAACAATGAGCAGTTCTTC.

The chain couples TRBV14 to TRBJ2-4; D unresolved. V lost 4 bases and J lost 0, with 7 bases in between. Germline loops: CDR1 SGHDN, CDR2 FVKESK. This CDR3 region has 14 residues. CDR3: CASSRAVAKNIQYF. In DNA, the CDR3 is TGTGCCAGCAGCCGTGCTGTAGCCAAAAACATTCAGTACTTC.

This clonotype was recorded at least ten times. The rearrangement links TRBV29-1 to TRBJ2-1, with unresolved D. This CDR3 is 12 amino acids long. The germline V gene encodes CDR1 SQVTM and CDR2 ANQGSEA. V gave up 4 bases and J gave up 6 bases, with 10 bases separating them. For the CDR3, the DNA is TGCAGCGTTGTCGAACTTTCCAATGAGCAGTTCTTC. Translation: CSVVELSNEQFF.

This sequence joins TRBV7-3 and TRBJ2-2; 9 bases are shared with TRBD2. The CDR3 is 17 amino acids. V dropped 5 bases and J dropped 6; count of bases not matched to a gene: 13. The germline gives CDR1 SGHTA, CDR2 FQGTGA. CDR3 coding DNA: TGTGCCAGCAGCCAAGGGCCGGGACTAGCTTTTTCCGGGGAGCTGTTTTTT. It is translated as CASSQGPGLAFSGELFF. The full variable domain, completed using reference TRBV7-3 and TRBJ2-2, is GAGVSQTPSNKVTEKGKYVELRCDPISGHTALYWYRQSLGQGPEFLIYFQGTGAADDSGLPNDRFFAVRPEGSVSTLKIQRTERGDSAVYLCASSQGPGLAFSGELFFGEGSRLTVL.

There are many counts of this clonotype. The chain links TRBV29-1 to TRBJ2-7; the D gene is possibly TRBD1 (6 bases). There are 13 residues in the CDR3. Germline CDR1 and CDR2: SQVTM and ANQGSEA. Between the trimmed V and J ends, which lost 1 base and 5 bases, there was a span of 12 bases. The CDR3 loop reads CSVEGQGKHEQYF. CDR3 bases: TGCAGCGTTGAAGGTCAGGGGAAGCACGAGCAGTACTTC.

The V call is TRBV25-1, the J call TRBJ2-3; 7 positions agree with TRBD2. The CDR3 has 16 residues. Germline CDR1 reads MGHDK; CDR2 reads SYGVNS. The V and J ends lost 3 bases and 5 bases, in that order; junction bases with no gene match: 11. DNA for the CDR3: TGTGCCAGCAGTGACCGGACTAGGGGAAAAGGAGATACGCAGTATTTT. Protein product: CASSDRTRGKGDTQYF.

Ten or more counts support this clonotype. The gene calls are TRBV5-1 and TRBJ1-1, with D unclear. Germline assignment: CDR1 SGHRS and CDR2 YFSETQ. Trimming removed 3 bases from V and 5 bases from J, with 8 bases in between. This CDR3 contains 12 residues. Here the CDR3 DNA reads TGCGCCAGCAGCTCTGACCGAACTGAAGCTTTCTTT. This gives the protein CASSSDRTEAFF.

The sample holds many counts of this clonotype. V usage is TRBV7-9 and J usage is TRBJ2-2; 8 bases align to TRBD2. CDR1 SEHNR and CDR2 FQNEAQ come from the germline V gene (reference sequence). CDR3 length: 14 residues. With 5 bases clipped from V and 4 bases from J, the junction kept 3 bases outside the gene matches. This CDR3 reads CASSPGTSTGELFF. The CDR3 coding sequence is TGTGCCAGCAGCCCCGGGACTAGCACCGGGGAGCTGTTTTTT.

The table lists this clonotype with many counts. The CDR3, as DNA: TGTGCCAGCAGTGAGCTAGGAGGGGTAGCTCCCTATGGCTACACCTTC. Its protein is CASSELGGVAPYGYTF. The chain couples TRBV6-1 to TRBJ1-2; D possibly corresponds to TRBD1 (5 bases). The V and J ends lost 3 bases and 4 bases respectively, with 18 bases between them. Germline V gene data show CDR1 as MNHNS and CDR2 as SASEGT. The CDR3 is made up of 16 amino acids.